This T cell receptor (beta chain) was recorded in a study of T-cell memory formation after mild COVID-19. Study-level information: TCR clusters largely stayed donor specific.

This clonotype has just a few counts. Its antigen is undetermined. 5'RACE with constant-segment primers yielded barcoded, UMI-tagged TCR alpha and TCR beta cDNA libraries. TCRdb ran MiXCR on the 5' RACE reads and lists one entry per CDR3 protein. The data hold 200,000 to 250,000 distinct CDR3 sequences, with over 9% observed a single time. Study-wide results and caveats: Memory cells collected pre-infection included some clones that later responded, suggesting cross-reactive memory joined.

J lost 4 bases, V lost 4 bases, and 16 bases had no gene match. The CDR3 runs 18 residues. Germline V gene data show CDR1 as SGHRS and CDR2 as YFSETQ. The sequencing input was PBMCs or a T cell subset sorted from them (not recorded which). V is TRBV5-1 and J is TRBJ1-1, with 10 bases fitting TRBD1. This clonotype was obtained from a young man who had mild COVID-19 (a few samples of this study predate the infection). Cell type and time point are not known. CDR3 DNA sequence: TGCGCCAGCAGCCCCTCGGGGACAGGGGACTTCGTGACCACTGAAGCTTTCTTT. Residues: CASSPSGTGDFVTTEAFF.